The 5 T cell receptor beta chains below all came from one sample that was sequenced in a study of blood T cell repertoires in COVID-19. Only in-frame clones appear in the TCRdb table, and some are missing; sequencing was by immunoSEQ multiplex PCR. The data hold around 200,000 clones, with 65% to 90% observed a single time. Sequencing used PBMCs or T cells enriched from blood (not recorded which). The source is a woman in her twenties or thirties who had been exposed to COVID-19.

Many counts were recorded for this clone. The chain joins TRBV12-5 to TRBJ1-4, with D perhaps matching TRBD1 (5 bases). V shed 1 base and J shed 8 bases, with 11 bases lying between them. The CDR3 extends over 14 amino acids. The germline gives CDR1 LGHNT, CDR2 FRNRAP. The CDR3 region is CASGLGQKLEKLFF. The CDR3 bases are TGTGCTAGTGGTTTGGGACAGAAACTAGAAAAACTGTTTTTT. The full variable domain, rest sourced from reference TRBV12-5 and TRBJ1-4, is DARVTQTPRHKVTEMGQEVTMRCQPILGHNTVFWYRQTMMQGLELLAYFRNRAPLDDSGMPKDRFSAEMPDATLATLKIQPSEPRDSAVYFCASGLGQKLEKLFFGSGTQLSVL.

This chain joins TRBV9 and TRBJ2-7; TRBD1 aligns across 7 bases. Germline V gives CDR1 SGDLS, CDR2 YYNGEE. V was pared by 3 bases and J by 3 bases, with 9 bases of the junction left unmatched. CDR3 size: 15 residues. The CDR3 loop is CASSEGAVRVYEQYF. The CDR3 DNA follows: TGTGCCAGCAGCGAGGGGGCCGTTAGGGTCTACGAGCAGTACTTC.

The chain uses TRBV19 and TRBJ2-1; perhaps TRBD2 as D (5 bases). V was cut by 5 bases and J by 5 bases, with 7 bases left in between. The CDR3 totals 12 residues. CDR1 and CDR2 (germline): LNHDA, SQIVND (reference sequence). The CDR3 DNA reads as TGTGCCAGTAGTTACGGGAACAATGAGCAGTTCTTC. Translating it yields CASSYGNNEQFF. Full variable domain (missing parts from reference TRBV19 and TRBJ2-1): DGGITQSPKYLFRKEGQNVTLSCEQNLNHDAMYWYRQDPGQGLRLIYYSQIVNDFQKGDIAEGYSVSREKKESFPLTVTSAQKNPTAFYLCASSYGNNEQFFGPGTRLTVL.

The DNA of the CDR3 is TGTGCCAGTAGTATGAGGAGGGATTGGATGGGTCAGCCCCAGCATTTT. It codes for CASSMRRDWMGQPQHF. The gene calls are TRBV19 and TRBJ1-5, with D hard to call. Trimming took 3 bases from V and 6 from J, leaving 18 bases between them. This CDR3 contains 16 residues. CDR1 and CDR2 (germline): LNHDA, SQIVND (reference sequence).

V and J are TRBV29-1 and TRBJ2-7; 12 bases fit TRBD2. Per germline, CDR1 SQVTM and CDR2 ANQGSEA. The V segment lost 1 base and the J segment 0 bases; nucleotides outside the gene matches: 7. The CDR3 consists of 17 residues. DNA for the CDR3: TGCAGCGTTGAAGGACTAGCGGGGGCCACCAACTCCTACGAGCAGTACTTC. Encoded protein: CSVEGLAGATNSYEQYF.